The 5 T cell receptor beta chains below all came from one sample that was sequenced in a study of shared clonotypes between healthy human individuals. Assay: immunoSEQ multiplex PCR; the TCRdb copy retains only in-frame clones and omits some. The sample gives roughly 1 million clones, 65% to 75% of which show up once; around 1.5% is in the top ten. Sequenced input: memory CD4+ T cells sorted from blood. Subset specified: CD45RA-negative fraction. The receptors were sampled from a young man in good health.

The rearrangement links TRBV18 to TRBJ2-7, with 12 bases identical to TRBD2. This CDR3 spans 18 amino acids. The germline gives CDR1 KGHSH, CDR2 LQKENI. V lost 3 bases and J lost 4; bases outside the gene matches: 13. CDR3 nucleotide sequence: TGTGCCAGCTCACCGATCGGACTAGCGGGAACCCCTCCTTACGAGCAGTACTTC. Encoded protein: CASSPIGLAGTPPYEQYF.

This sequence joins TRBV7-2 and TRBJ2-7; D ambiguous. The CDR3 length is 12 residues. The germline V gene has CDR1 SGHTA and CDR2 FQGNSA. Trimming cost V 4 bases and J 2 bases, with 6 bases left between them. The CDR3 DNA is TGTGCCAGCAGCTCGACCGCCTACGAGCAGTACTTC. Amino acids: CASSSTAYEQYF.

In this sample, this clone turned up a few times. The V gene is TRBV12-5, the J gene TRBJ2-7, with a weak D call TRBD2 (5 bases). The CDR3 covers 13 residues. Trimming pared 6 bases from V and 2 bases from J, leaving 11 bases between. Germline-derived CDR1 and CDR2 are LGHNT and FRNRAP. The CDR3 here is CASGWTFTYEQYF. DNA of the CDR3: TGTGCTAGTGGGTGGACTTTTACCTACGAGCAGTACTTC.

The CDR3 region is CAISGIAGGPGGSYEQYF. In nucleotides, the CDR3 is TGTGCCATCAGCGGGATAGCGGGAGGGCCCGGGGGCTCCTACGAGCAGTACTTC. The V call is TRBV10-3, the J call TRBJ2-7; 11 nucleotides agree with TRBD2. CDR1 and CDR2 from the germline V gene are ENHRY and SYGVKD. The CDR3 covers 18 residues. The V and J ends lost 6 bases and 0 bases, in that order; junction bases with no gene match: 13.

The V gene is TRBV28, the J gene TRBJ2-3, with D perhaps given as TRBD1 or TRBD2 (7 bases each). Between the trimmed V and J ends, which lost 5 bases and 5 bases, there was a span of 20 bases. CDR1 MDHEN and CDR2 SYDVKM come from the germline V gene. The CDR3 is 16 residues long. The CDR3 is CASSPGQVWEGDTQYF. For the CDR3, the DNA is TGTGCCAGCAGTCCCGGACAGGTTTGGGAGGGAGATACGCAGTATTTT.